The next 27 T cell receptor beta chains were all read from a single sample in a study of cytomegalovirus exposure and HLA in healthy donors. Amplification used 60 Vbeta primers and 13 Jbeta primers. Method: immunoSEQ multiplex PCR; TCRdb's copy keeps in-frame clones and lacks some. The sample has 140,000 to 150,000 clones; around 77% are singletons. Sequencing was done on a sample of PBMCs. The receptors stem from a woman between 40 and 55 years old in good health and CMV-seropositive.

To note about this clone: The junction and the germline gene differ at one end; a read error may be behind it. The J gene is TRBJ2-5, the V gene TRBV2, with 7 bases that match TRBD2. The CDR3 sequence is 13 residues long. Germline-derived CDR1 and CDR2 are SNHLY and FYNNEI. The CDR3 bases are TGTGCCAGCAGCAGACTAGCCGGAGAGACCCGGTACTTC. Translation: CASSRLAGETRYF.

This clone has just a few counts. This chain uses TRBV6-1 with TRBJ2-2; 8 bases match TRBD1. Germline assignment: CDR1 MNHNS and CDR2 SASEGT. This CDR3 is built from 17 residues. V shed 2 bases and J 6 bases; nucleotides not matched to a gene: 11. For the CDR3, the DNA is TGTGCCAGCAGTGAACGTCTTGGGACAGGCAAGGCCGGGGAGCTGTTTTTT. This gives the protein CASSERLGTGKAGELFF.

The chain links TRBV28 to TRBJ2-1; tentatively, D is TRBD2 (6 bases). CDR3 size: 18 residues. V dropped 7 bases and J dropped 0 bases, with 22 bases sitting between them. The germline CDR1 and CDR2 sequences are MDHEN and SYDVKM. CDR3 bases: TGTGCCAGCACCCCACCCGCGGGACGGGAAAGCTCCTACAATGAGCAGTTCTTC. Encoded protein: CASTPPAGRESSYNEQFF. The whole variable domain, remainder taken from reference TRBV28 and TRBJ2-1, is DVKVTQSSRYLVKRTGEKVFLECVQDMDHENMFWYRQDPGLGLRLIYFSYDVKMKEKGDIPEGYSVSREKKERFSLILESASTNQTSMYLCASTPPAGRESSYNEQFFGPGTRLTVL.

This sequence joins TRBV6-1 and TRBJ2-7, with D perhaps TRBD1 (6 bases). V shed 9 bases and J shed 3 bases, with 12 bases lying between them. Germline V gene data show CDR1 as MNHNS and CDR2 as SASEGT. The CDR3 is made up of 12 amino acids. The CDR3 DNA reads TGTGCCAGTACAGGGTCTAGCTACGAGCAGTACTTC. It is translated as CASTGSSYEQYF.

In nucleotides, the CDR3 is TGCAGCGTTGGTACAGGGGGCCACTATGGCTACACCTTC. Translation: CSVGTGGHYGYTF. The rearrangement links TRBV29-1 to TRBJ1-2; 9 bases fit TRBD1. The CDR3 covers 13 residues. Germline CDR1 SQVTM, CDR2 ANQGSEA. V lost 4 bases, J lost 3 bases, and 3 bases stayed unmatched.

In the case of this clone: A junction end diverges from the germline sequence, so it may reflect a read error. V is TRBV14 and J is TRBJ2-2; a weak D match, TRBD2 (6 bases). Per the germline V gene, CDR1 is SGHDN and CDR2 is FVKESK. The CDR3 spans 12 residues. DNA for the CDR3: TGTGCCAGCAGCCAATGGGGCGGGGAGCTGTCTTTT. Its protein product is CASSQWGGELSF.

This CDR3 reads CASSHGYYGYTF. CDR3 coding DNA: TGTGCCAGTTCACATGGTTACTATGGCTACACCTTC. The rearrangement joins TRBV19 to TRBJ1-2; D is undetermined. The length of the CDR3 is 12 residues. The V gene lost 8 bases and the J gene lost 3 bases, with 10 bases spanning the gap. Per the germline V gene, CDR1 is LNHDA and CDR2 is SQIVND (reference sequence).

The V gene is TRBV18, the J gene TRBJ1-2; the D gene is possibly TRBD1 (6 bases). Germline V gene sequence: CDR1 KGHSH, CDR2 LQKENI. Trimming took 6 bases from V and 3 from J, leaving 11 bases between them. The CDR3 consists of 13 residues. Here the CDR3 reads CASSPGQYYGYTF. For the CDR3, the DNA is TGTGCCAGCTCCCCCGGACAGTACTATGGCTACACCTTC. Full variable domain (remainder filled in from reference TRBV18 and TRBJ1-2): NAGVMQNPRHLVRRRGQEARLRCSPMKGHSHVYWYRQLPEEGLKFMVYLQKENIIDESGMPKERFSAEFPKEGPSILRIQQVVRGDSAAYFCASSPGQYYGYTFGSGTRLTVV.

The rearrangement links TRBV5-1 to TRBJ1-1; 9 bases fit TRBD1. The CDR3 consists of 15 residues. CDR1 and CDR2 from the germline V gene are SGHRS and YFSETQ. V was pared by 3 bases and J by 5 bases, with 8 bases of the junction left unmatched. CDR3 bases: TGCGCCAGCAGCTACTCCGGGACAGGGACGACTGAAGCTTTCTTT. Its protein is CASSYSGTGTTEAFF.

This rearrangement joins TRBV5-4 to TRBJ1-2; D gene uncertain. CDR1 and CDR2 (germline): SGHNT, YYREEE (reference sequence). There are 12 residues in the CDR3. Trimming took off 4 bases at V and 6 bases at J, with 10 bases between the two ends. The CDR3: CASSTESDGYTF. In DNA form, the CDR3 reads TGTGCCAGCAGCACCGAATCGGATGGCTACACCTTC.

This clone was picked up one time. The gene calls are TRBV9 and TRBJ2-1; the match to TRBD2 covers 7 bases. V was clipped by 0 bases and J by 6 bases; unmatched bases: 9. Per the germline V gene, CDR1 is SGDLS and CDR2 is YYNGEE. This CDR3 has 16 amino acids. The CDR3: CASSVGSAGVGNEQFF. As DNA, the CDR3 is TGTGCCAGCAGCGTAGGTAGTGCGGGGGTCGGCAATGAGCAGTTCTTC. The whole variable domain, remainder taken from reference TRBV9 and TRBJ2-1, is DSGVTQTPKHLITATGQRVTLRCSPRSGDLSVYWYQQSLDQGLQFLIQYYNGEERAKGNILERFSAQQFPDLHSELNLSSLELGDSALYFCASSVGSAGVGNEQFFGPGTRLTVL.

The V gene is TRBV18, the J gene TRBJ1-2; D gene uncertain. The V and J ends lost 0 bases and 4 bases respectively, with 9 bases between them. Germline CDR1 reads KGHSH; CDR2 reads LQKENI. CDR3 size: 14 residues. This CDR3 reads CASSPPNTGYGYTF. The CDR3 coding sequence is TGTGCCAGCTCACCACCGAACACGGGCTATGGCTACACCTTC.

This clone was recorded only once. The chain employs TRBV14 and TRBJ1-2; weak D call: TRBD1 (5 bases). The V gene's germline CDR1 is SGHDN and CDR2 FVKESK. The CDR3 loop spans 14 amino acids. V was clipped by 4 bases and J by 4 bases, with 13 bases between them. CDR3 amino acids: CASSRGGARYGYTF. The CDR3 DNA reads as TGTGCCAGCAGCCGAGGAGGGGCGCGCTATGGCTACACCTTC.

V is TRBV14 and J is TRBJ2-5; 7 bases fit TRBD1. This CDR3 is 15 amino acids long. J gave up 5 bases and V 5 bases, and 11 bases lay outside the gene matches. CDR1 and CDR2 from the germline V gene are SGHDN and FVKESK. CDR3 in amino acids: CASSYARQGGETQYF. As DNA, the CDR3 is TGTGCCAGCAGCTATGCGCGACAGGGCGGCGAGACCCAGTACTTC.

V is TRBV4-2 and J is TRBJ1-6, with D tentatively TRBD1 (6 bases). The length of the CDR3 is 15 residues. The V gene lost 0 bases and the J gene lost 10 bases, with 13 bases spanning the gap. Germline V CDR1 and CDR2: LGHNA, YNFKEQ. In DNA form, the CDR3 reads TGTGCCAGCAGCCAAGATGAGGGGGTCGAGTCACCCCTCCACTTT. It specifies CASSQDEGVESPLHF.

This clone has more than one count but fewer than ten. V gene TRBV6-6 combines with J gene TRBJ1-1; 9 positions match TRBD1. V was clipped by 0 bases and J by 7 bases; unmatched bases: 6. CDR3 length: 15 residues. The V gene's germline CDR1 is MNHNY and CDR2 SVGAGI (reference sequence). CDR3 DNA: TGTGCCAGCAGTTACTCACAGGGGGCGCCGGGTGAAGCTTTCTTT. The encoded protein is CASSYSQGAPGEAFF.

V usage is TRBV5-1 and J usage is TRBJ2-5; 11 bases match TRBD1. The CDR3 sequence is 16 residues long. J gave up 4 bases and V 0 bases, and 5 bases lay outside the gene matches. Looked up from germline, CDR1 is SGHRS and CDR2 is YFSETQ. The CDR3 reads CASSLAPDRGRETQYF. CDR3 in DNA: TGCGCCAGCAGCTTGGCCCCGGACAGGGGGCGAGAGACCCAGTACTTC.

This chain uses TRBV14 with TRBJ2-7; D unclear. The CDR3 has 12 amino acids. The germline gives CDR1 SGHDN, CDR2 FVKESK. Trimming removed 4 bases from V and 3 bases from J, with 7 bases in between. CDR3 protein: CASSPTGYEQYF. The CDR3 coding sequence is TGTGCCAGCAGCCCTACGGGCTACGAGCAGTACTTC.

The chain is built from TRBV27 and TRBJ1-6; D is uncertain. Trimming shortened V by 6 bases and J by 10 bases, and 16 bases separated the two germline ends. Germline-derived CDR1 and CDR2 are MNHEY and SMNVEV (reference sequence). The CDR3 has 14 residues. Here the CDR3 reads CASSFSGNGSPLHF. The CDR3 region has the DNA TGTGCCAGCAGCTTCTCGGGGAACGGGTCACCCCTCCACTTT.

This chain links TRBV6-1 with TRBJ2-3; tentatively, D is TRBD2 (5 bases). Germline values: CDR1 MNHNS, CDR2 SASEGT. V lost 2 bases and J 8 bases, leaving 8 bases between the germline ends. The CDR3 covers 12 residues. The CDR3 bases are TGTGCCAGCAGTGAACAAGGGAGTACGCAGTATTTT. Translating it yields CASSEQGSTQYF.

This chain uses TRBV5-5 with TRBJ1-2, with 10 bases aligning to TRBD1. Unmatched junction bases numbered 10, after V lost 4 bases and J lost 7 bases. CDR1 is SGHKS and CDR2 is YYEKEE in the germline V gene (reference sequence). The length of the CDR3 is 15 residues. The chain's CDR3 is CASSGTGTGESGYTF. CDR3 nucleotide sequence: TGTGCCAGCAGCGGAACCGGGACAGGGGAGAGTGGCTACACCTTC.

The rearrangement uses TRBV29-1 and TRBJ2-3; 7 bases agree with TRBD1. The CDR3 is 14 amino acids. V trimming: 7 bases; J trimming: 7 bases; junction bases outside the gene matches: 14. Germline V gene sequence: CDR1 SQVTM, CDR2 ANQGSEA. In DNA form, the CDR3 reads TGCAGCGCGACCGGACAGGTCAATTACAATACGCAGTATTTT. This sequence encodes CSATGQVNYNTQYF.

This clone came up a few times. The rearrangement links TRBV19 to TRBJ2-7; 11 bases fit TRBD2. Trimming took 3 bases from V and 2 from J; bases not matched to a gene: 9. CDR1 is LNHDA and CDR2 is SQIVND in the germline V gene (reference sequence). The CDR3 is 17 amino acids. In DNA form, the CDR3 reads TGTGCCAGTAGTATTACCGGGACTAGCGGTATGACCTACGAGCAGTACTTC. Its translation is CASSITGTSGMTYEQYF.

CDR3 nucleotide sequence: TGTGCCAGCAGCTTGGCGTCTCTAGCGGGGGGGTCCGGGCAGTTCTTC. It yields the protein CASSLASLAGGSGQFF. The genes are TRBV5-4 and TRBJ2-1; 12 bases fit TRBD2. This CDR3 has 16 amino acids. The germline V gene encodes CDR1 SGHNT and CDR2 YYREEE (reference sequence). Losses at the gene ends were 0 bases for V and 12 bases for J; bases not matched to a gene: 10.

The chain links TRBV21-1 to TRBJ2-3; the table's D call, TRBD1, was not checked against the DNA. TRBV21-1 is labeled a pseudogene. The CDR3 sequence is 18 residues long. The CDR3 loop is CASSRRPTGGASPDTQYF. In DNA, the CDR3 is TGTGCCAGCAGCAGGCGACCGACAGGGGGCGCATCCCCAGATACGCAGTATTTT.

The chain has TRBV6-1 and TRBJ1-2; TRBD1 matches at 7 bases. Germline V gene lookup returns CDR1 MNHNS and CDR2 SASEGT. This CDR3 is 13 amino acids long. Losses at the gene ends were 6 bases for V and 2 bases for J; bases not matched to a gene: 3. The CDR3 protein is CASRGTENYGYTF. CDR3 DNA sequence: TGTGCCAGCAGAGGGACAGAGAACTATGGCTACACCTTC.

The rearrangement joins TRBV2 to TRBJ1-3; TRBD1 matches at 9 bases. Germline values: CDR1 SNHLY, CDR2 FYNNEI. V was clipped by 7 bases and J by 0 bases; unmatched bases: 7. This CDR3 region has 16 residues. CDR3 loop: CASKKGQGSSGNTIYF. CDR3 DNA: TGTGCCAGCAAGAAGGGACAGGGATCCTCTGGAAACACCATATATTTT. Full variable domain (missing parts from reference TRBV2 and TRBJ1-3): EPEVTQTPSHQVTQMGQEVILRCVPISNHLYFYWYRQILGQKVEFLVSFYNNEISEKSEIFDDQFSVERPDGSNFTLKIRSTKLEDSAMYFCASKKGQGSSGNTIYFGEGSWLTVV.